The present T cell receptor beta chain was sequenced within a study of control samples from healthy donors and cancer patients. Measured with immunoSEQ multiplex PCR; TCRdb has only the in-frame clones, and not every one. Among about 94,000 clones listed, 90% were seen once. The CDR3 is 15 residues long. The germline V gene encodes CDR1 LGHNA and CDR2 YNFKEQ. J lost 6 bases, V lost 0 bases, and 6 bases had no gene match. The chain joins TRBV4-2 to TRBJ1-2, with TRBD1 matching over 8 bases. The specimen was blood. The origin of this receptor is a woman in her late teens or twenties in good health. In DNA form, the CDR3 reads TGTGCCAGCAGCCAAGAGAGGATACAGGGGGATGGCTACACCTTC. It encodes CASSQERIQGDGYTF.